This T cell receptor (beta chain) was captured by sequencing in a study of T cell repertoires in cytomegalovirus infection. TCRdb processed the reads anew with MiXCR; each CDR3 protein has one entry. The repertoire holds 250,000 to 300,000 distinct CDR3 sequences, with less than 25% as singletons. In the case of this clonotype: The antigen remains unidentified.

Germline V gene sequence: CDR1 SGHNT, CDR2 YENEEA. V lost 2 bases and J lost 4, with 23 bases in between. CDR3 length equals 19 residues. The receptor was isolated from a human donor in good health (CMV status not recorded). Some clones in this sample may be carry-over from other donors' samples. The sample here was cultured PBMCs, taken from culture after CMV antigen stimulation. The V gene is TRBV11-3, the J gene TRBJ2-2, with D possibly being TRBD1 (6 bases). For the CDR3, the DNA is TGTGCCAGCAGCTTATCTACTCGGTTCCCAGGGGAAAGCACCGGGGAGCTGTTTTTT. This encodes CASSLSTRFPGESTGELFF.